Following are 22 T cell receptor beta chains from one sample sequenced in a study of cytomegalovirus exposure and HLA in healthy donors. In the PCR, 60 Vbeta and 13 Jbeta primers were used. TCRdb's copy holds only in-frame clones and misses some; the assay was immunoSEQ multiplex PCR. In the table there are fewer than 90,000 clones, approximately 80% of which are singletons. Sequencing was carried out using PBMCs. The origin of the receptors is a man younger than 40 in good health and CMV-seronegative.

This chain uses TRBV6-5 with TRBJ1-1; D is perhaps TRBD1 (6 bases). The germline V and J ends were trimmed by 6 bases and 3 bases, with 14 bases remaining between them. The CDR3 runs 14 residues. Per germline, CDR1 MNHEY and CDR2 SVGAGI. CDR3 loop: CASSQGRGYTEAFF. The DNA of the CDR3 is TGTGCCAGCAGCCAGGGCAGGGGTTACACTGAAGCTTTCTTT.

Remarks on this clone: The same CDR3 can be traced to other DNA sequences in this sample. V usage is TRBV5-1 and J usage is TRBJ2-3; D might be TRBD2 (6 bases). CDR1 SGHRS and CDR2 YFSETQ come from the germline V gene. Between the trimmed V and J ends, which lost 4 bases and 3 bases, there was a span of 18 bases. The CDR3 covers 16 residues. The CDR3 loop reads CASSPPRLGGTDTQYF. The CDR3 DNA sequence: TGCGCCAGCAGCCCCCCCCGACTAGGAGGAACAGATACGCAGTATTTT.

Of note for this clone: At one boundary the junction diverges from the germline segment, which might be a read error. The J gene is TRBJ1-5, the V gene TRBV7-9; 12 nucleotides match TRBD1. The CDR3 is made up of 15 amino acids. The germline CDR1 and CDR2 sequences are SEHNR and FQNEAQ (reference sequence). The CDR3 sequence is CSSSWPGQGAQPQHF. CDR3 DNA sequence: TGTTCCAGCAGCTGGCCGGGACAGGGGGCACAGCCCCAGCATTTT.

Only one count was recorded for this clone. V gene TRBV28 combines with J gene TRBJ2-2, with D possibly TRBD2 on 6 matching bases. This CDR3 contains 15 residues. Germline loops: CDR1 MDHEN, CDR2 SYDVKM. Between the trimmed V and J ends, which lost 6 bases and 4 bases, there was a span of 15 bases. The CDR3 DNA reads as TGTGCCAGCAGAAGAGGGCTAGCGAGCACCGGGGAGCTGTTTTTT. Translating gives CASRRGLASTGELFF.

J is TRBJ1-4 and V is TRBV2; D remains unclear. Trimming cost V 0 bases and J 5 bases, with 10 bases left between them. CDR3 length: 15 amino acids. Germline CDR1 is SNHLY and CDR2 is FYNNEI. The CDR3 protein is CASSEARTGNEKLFF. The CDR3 DNA follows: TGTGCCAGCAGTGAAGCCCGGACGGGGAATGAAAAACTGTTTTTT.

The chain combines TRBV7-2 with TRBJ1-6; TRBD1 is a possible D gene (5 bases). Germline V lookup: CDR1 SGHTA, CDR2 FQGNSA. Trimming took off 5 bases at V and 7 bases at J, with 18 bases between the two ends. The CDR3 has 16 residues. As DNA, the CDR3 is TGTGCCAGCAGCACTCCCGGGGGAGCGGGGAATTCACCCCTCCACTTT. It is translated as CASSTPGGAGNSPLHF.

The chain carries TRBV6-1 and TRBJ1-1, with 7 bases identical to TRBD1. Germline CDR1 MNHNS, CDR2 SASEGT. J was trimmed by 1 base and V by 6 bases; bases with no gene match: 5. This CDR3 has 14 amino acids. The CDR3 loop is CASRARQGNTEAFF. For the CDR3, the DNA is TGTGCCAGCAGGGCTAGACAGGGGAACACTGAAGCTTTCTTT.

The chain joins TRBV19 to TRBJ2-3, with 7 bases fitting TRBD1. This CDR3 region has 15 residues. The germline V gene encodes CDR1 LNHDA and CDR2 SQIVND (reference sequence). Trimming at V came to 6 bases and at J to 7 bases, leaving 13 bases not matched to a gene. For the CDR3, the DNA is TGTGCCAGTAGAGGACGCAGACAGGGCATGAATACGCAGTATTTT. Its protein is CASRGRRQGMNTQYF. The complete variable domain, with remaining parts taken from reference TRBV19 and TRBJ2-3, reads DGGITQSPKYLFRKEGQNVTLSCEQNLNHDAMYWYRQDPGQGLRLIYYSQIVNDFQKGDIAEGYSVSREKKESFPLTVTSAQKNPTAFYLCASRGRRQGMNTQYFGPGTRLTVL.

On this clone itself: The sample has other DNA sequences that encode this CDR3 too. CDR3 DNA: TGTGCCAGCAGCGGACTAGCGGAAGAGACCCAGTACTTC. It is translated as CASSGLAEETQYF. The chain carries TRBV7-2 and TRBJ2-5; the match to TRBD2 covers 10 bases. With V trimmed by 5 bases and J by 3 bases, 0 bases remained unmatched. This CDR3 has 13 amino acids. Germline CDR1 is SGHTA and CDR2 is FQGNSA.

The J gene is TRBJ2-1, the V gene TRBV6-1; a weak D match, TRBD2 (6 bases). The germline V gene encodes CDR1 MNHNS and CDR2 SASEGT. CDR3 length: 14 amino acids. Trimming stripped 7 bases from V and 3 bases from J, with 13 bases between. CDR3 sequence: CASTRLEDYNEQFF. The CDR3 DNA is TGTGCCAGCACCAGACTAGAGGACTACAATGAGCAGTTCTTC.

This clone was seen only a few times. This chain joins TRBV2 and TRBJ1-4, with D perhaps TRBD1 (5 bases). Germline V gene lookup returns CDR1 SNHLY and CDR2 FYNNEI. V was cut by 6 bases and J by 5 bases, with 19 bases left in between. The CDR3 contains 16 residues. CDR3 nucleotides: TGTGCCAGCAGGGGGGGTGGGGCAGGGCGAAATGAAAAACTGTTTTTT. It yields the protein CASRGGGAGRNEKLFF. The whole variable domain, remainder taken from reference TRBV2 and TRBJ1-4, is EPEVTQTPSHQVTQMGQEVILRCVPISNHLYFYWYRQILGQKVEFLVSFYNNEISEKSEIFDDQFSVERPDGSNFTLKIRSTKLEDSAMYFCASRGGGAGRNEKLFFGSGTQLSVL.

The gene calls are TRBV19 and TRBJ2-3; 14 positions match TRBD2. Germline CDR1 reads LNHDA; CDR2 reads SQIVND (reference sequence). Losses at the gene ends were 4 bases for V and 2 bases for J; bases not matched to a gene: 5. This CDR3 spans 17 amino acids. CDR3 loop: CASSRGLAGASTDTQYF. The DNA for the CDR3 is TGTGCCAGTAGTAGGGGACTAGCGGGGGCCTCCACAGATACGCAGTATTTT. Full variable domain (remainder filled in from reference TRBV19 and TRBJ2-3): DGGITQSPKYLFRKEGQNVTLSCEQNLNHDAMYWYRQDPGQGLRLIYYSQIVNDFQKGDIAEGYSVSREKKESFPLTVTSAQKNPTAFYLCASSRGLAGASTDTQYFGPGTRLTVL.

The gene calls are TRBV10-3 and TRBJ2-5, with 10 bases fitting TRBD2. The CDR3 has 14 amino acids. The V gene's germline CDR1 is ENHRY and CDR2 SYGVKD. The J segment lost 5 bases and the V segment lost 3 bases, leaving 3 bases of the junction unmatched. CDR3 coding DNA: TGTGCCATCAGTGACCCACTAGCGGGGGAGACCCAGTACTTC. Translation gives CAISDPLAGETQYF.

V gene TRBV7-8 combines with J gene TRBJ1-2; D is possibly TRBD1 (6 bases). V gave up 1 base and J gave up 0 bases, with 27 bases separating them. This CDR3 contains 21 residues. CDR1 SGHVS and CDR2 FQNEAQ come from the germline V gene. In DNA, the CDR3 is TGTGCCAGCAGCTTAGTTGGATCTGTAAGGACAGCCAACCTCGCTAACTATGGCTACACCTTC. Translation gives CASSLVGSVRTANLANYGYTF.

Note on this clone: A read error may account for a junction end that differs from germline. The chain uses TRBV7-9 and TRBJ1-2, with 7 bases that match TRBD1. Germline values: CDR1 SEHNR, CDR2 FQNEAQ (reference sequence). This CDR3 is 17 amino acids long. The CDR3 sequence: CSSSYSRGRTGSYGYTF. The CDR3 coding sequence is TGTTCCAGCAGCTATTCCAGAGGTCGGACAGGAAGCTATGGCTACACCTTC.

The chain couples TRBV28 to TRBJ2-7; 11 bases match TRBD2. Germline-derived CDR1 and CDR2 are MDHEN and SYDVKM. CDR3 size: 15 residues. The V and J ends lost 6 bases and 6 bases, in that order; junction bases with no gene match: 10. The CDR3, as DNA: TGTGCCAGCAGCTTAGCGGGAGGGCCTCTCCCCGAGCAGTACTTC. This codes for CASSLAGGPLPEQYF. The variable domain in full, completed from reference TRBV28 and TRBJ2-7, reads DVKVTQSSRYLVKRTGEKVFLECVQDMDHENMFWYRQDPGLGLRLIYFSYDVKMKEKGDIPEGYSVSREKKERFSLILESASTNQTSMYLCASSLAGGPLPEQYFGPGTRLTVT.

This sequence joins TRBV5-8 and TRBJ1-6; TRBD1 matches 7 bases. Trimming at V came to 0 bases and at J to 9 bases, leaving 6 bases not matched to a gene. Germline CDR1 and CDR2: SGHTS and YDEGEE. The CDR3 is made up of 15 amino acids. Written as DNA, the CDR3 is TGTGCCAGCAGCTTGGGACAGGGCTTCCGTTCACCCCTCCACTTT. This sequence encodes CASSLGQGFRSPLHF.

The CDR3: CASSPRTGAGDTQYF. CDR3 coding DNA: TGTGCCAGCAGCCCCCGGACAGGGGCGGGAGATACGCAGTATTTT. The chain combines TRBV4-2 with TRBJ2-3, with 9 bases fitting TRBD1. V lost 4 bases, J lost 5 bases, and 7 bases stayed unmatched. Germline CDR1 LGHNA, CDR2 YNFKEQ. The CDR3 length is 15 residues.

The V gene is TRBV9, the J gene TRBJ1-1; 7 bases line up with TRBD1. V lost 3 bases and J lost 2; bases outside the gene matches: 4. The germline V gene encodes CDR1 SGDLS and CDR2 YYNGEE. CDR3 length: 14 residues. The CDR3 sequence: CASSEGQFNTEAFF. CDR3 in DNA: TGTGCCAGCAGCGAGGGACAGTTCAACACTGAAGCTTTCTTT.

J is TRBJ2-3 and V is TRBV30; the D gene is possibly TRBD1 (5 bases). V shed 7 bases and J shed 1 base, with 9 bases lying between them. CDR1 and CDR2 (germline): GTSNPN, SVGIG (reference sequence). This CDR3 has 12 residues. The DNA of the CDR3 is TGTGCCTCACAGGAGCGCACAGATACGCAGTATTTT. The encoded protein is CASQERTDTQYF.

The chain is built from TRBV4-1 and TRBJ2-3, with D maybe TRBD2 (5 bases). Germline V gene data show CDR1 as MGHRA and CDR2 as YSYEKL. This CDR3 is 14 amino acids long. V was trimmed by 3 bases and J by 3 bases, leaving 10 bases between them. The CDR3 spells CASSHVEGTDTQYF. CDR3 nucleotide sequence: TGCGCCAGCAGCCACGTAGAGGGAACAGATACGCAGTATTTT.

V is TRBV4-1 and J is TRBJ2-7; possibly TRBD2 for D (5 bases). Trimming pared 0 bases from V and 0 bases from J, leaving 9 bases between. The CDR3 consists of 15 residues. Per germline, CDR1 MGHRA and CDR2 YSYEKL. CDR3 DNA: TGCGCCAGCAGCCAAGATACGGGAAGCTCCTACGAGCAGTACTTC. It specifies CASSQDTGSSYEQYF.